These 8 T cell receptor beta chains came from one sample sequenced in a study of naive and memory T cell subsets. An oligonucleotide containing a UMI was ligated to the 3' end of TCR cDNA. Four PCR rounds used nested alpha and beta constant region primers plus the SP2 primer. One entry per CDR3 protein results from TCRdb running MiXCR on the 5' RACE reads. The profile shows 50,000 or so distinct CDR3 sequences, approximately 6.6% of them singletons. These receptors came from a male donor in good health.

This clonotype was detected only a few times. This chain uses TRBV6-2 or TRBV6-3 with TRBJ2-1, with 10 bases that match TRBD2. This CDR3 is 15 amino acids long. Germline-derived CDR1 and CDR2 are MNHEY and SVGEGT. Trimming removed 7 bases from V and 7 bases from J; junction bases left unmatched: 10. This CDR3 is CASTYLAGDYNEQFF. The CDR3 coding sequence is TGTGCCAGCACTTATCTAGCGGGAGATTATAATGAGCAGTTCTTC.

The rearrangement uses TRBV9 and TRBJ2-3; TRBD2 aligns across 9 bases. Germline V gene lookup returns CDR1 SGDLS and CDR2 YYNGEE. With 3 bases clipped from V and 5 bases from J, the junction kept 4 bases outside the gene matches. The CDR3 totals 14 residues. The CDR3 bases are TGTGCCAGCAGCGCCAGACTAGCGGAAGATACGCAGTATTTT. Residues: CASSARLAEDTQYF.

This clonotype occurred many times. This chain uses TRBV29-1 with TRBJ1-2; D perhaps matches TRBD1 (5 bases). The CDR3 spans 11 residues. Trimming stripped 8 bases from V and 6 bases from J, with 13 bases between. CDR1 is SQVTM, CDR2 ANQGSEA, per germline. The CDR3 protein is CSPGAVDGYTF. As DNA, the CDR3 is TGCAGCCCCGGGGCAGTCGATGGCTACACCTTC.

The table lists this clonotype with a few counts. CDR3 region: CAISAGRDLPYTF. The CDR3, as DNA: TGTGCCATCAGTGCTGGCCGGGACCTCCCCTACACCTTC. V gene TRBV10-3 combines with J gene TRBJ1-2; a weak D match, TRBD1 (5 bases). Germline V gene lookup returns CDR1 ENHRY and CDR2 SYGVKD. V was cut by 4 bases and J by 10 bases, with 16 bases left in between. The CDR3 consists of 13 residues.

Many counts were recorded for this clonotype. This rearrangement joins TRBV7-2 to TRBJ2-5; 7 positions match TRBD2. From germline, CDR1 is SGHTA and CDR2 FQGNSA. The ends lost 4 bases at V and 2 bases at J; junction bases unmatched: 7. The CDR3 is 15 residues long. CDR3 in amino acids: CASSYQRGIQETQYF. DNA for the CDR3: TGTGCCAGCAGCTACCAGCGGGGTATACAAGAGACCCAGTACTTC.

This clonotype has at least ten counts. This chain links TRBV7-6 with TRBJ2-6; 7 bases map to TRBD1. Looked up from germline, CDR1 is SGHVS and CDR2 is FNYEAQ. CDR3 length: 16 residues. V was clipped by 1 base and J by 1 base; unmatched bases: 1. The CDR3 sequence is CASSLGQGSGANVLTF. CDR3 DNA: TGTGCCAGCAGCTTAGGACAGGGATCTGGGGCCAACGTCCTGACTTTC.

This clonotype was observed at least ten times. The chain recombines TRBV19 with TRBJ2-2; 7 nucleotides align to TRBD1. Germline lookup yields CDR1 LNHDA and CDR2 SQIVND (reference sequence). The CDR3 runs to 16 residues. The V segment lost 7 bases and the J segment 4 bases; nucleotides outside the gene matches: 12. The CDR3 nucleotides read TGTGCCAGTATGAGGGGAGAGGGGGCGGGCACCGGGGAGCTGTTTTTT. Protein sequence: CASMRGEGAGTGELFF.

This clonotype occurred many times. V gene TRBV20-1 combines with J gene TRBJ2-1; D remains ambiguous. Trimming took off 0 bases at V and 7 bases at J, with 4 bases between the two ends. CDR3 size: 11 residues. Per the germline V gene, CDR1 is DFQATT and CDR2 is SNEGSKA (reference sequence). The CDR3 protein is CSAREGNEQFF. Written as DNA, the CDR3 is TGCAGTGCTAGAGAGGGGAATGAGCAGTTCTTC.